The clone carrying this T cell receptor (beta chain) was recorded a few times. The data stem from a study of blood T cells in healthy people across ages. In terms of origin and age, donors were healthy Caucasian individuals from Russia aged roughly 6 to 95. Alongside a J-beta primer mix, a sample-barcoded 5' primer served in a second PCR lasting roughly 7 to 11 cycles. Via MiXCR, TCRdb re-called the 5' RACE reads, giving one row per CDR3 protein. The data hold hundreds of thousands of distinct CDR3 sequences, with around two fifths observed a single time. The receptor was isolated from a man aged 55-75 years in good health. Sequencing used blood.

This CDR3 reads CASSHTDPTFTDTQYF. The CDR3, as DNA: TGTGCCAGCAGTCACACCGACCCGACTTTCACAGATACGCAGTATTTT. V is TRBV12-3 or TRBV12-4 and J is TRBJ2-3, with unresolved D. V lost 5 bases, J lost 2 bases, and 17 bases lay in between. The CDR3 loop spans 16 amino acids.